These 18 T cell receptor beta chains were sequenced from one sample in a study of blood T cells in healthy people across ages. Together with a sample-barcoded 5' primer, a J-beta primer mix was included in a second PCR lasting roughly 6 to 12 cycles. One entry per CDR3 protein results from TCRdb running MiXCR on the 5' RACE reads. The repertoire consists of fewer than 2,000,000 distinct CDR3 sequences, with roughly 43% occurring once and the leading ten covering more than 20%. What was sequenced was blood. The receptors here all came from a human donor in good health.

The chain is built from TRBV12-3 or TRBV12-4 and TRBJ1-1; D might be TRBD1 (6 bases). Trimming shortened V by 6 bases and J by 7 bases, and 12 bases separated the two germline ends. The CDR3 covers 12 residues. The CDR3 loop is CASSPDSYEAFF. Written as DNA, the CDR3 is TGTGCCAGCAGCCCGGACAGTTATGAAGCTTTCTTT.

The chain employs TRBV7-8 and TRBJ2-7, with 8 bases matching TRBD1. Losses at the gene ends were 5 bases for V and 6 bases for J; bases not matched to a gene: 6. Germline V CDR1 and CDR2: SGHVS, FQNEAQ. The CDR3 covers 13 residues. CDR3 sequence reads: CASSTRTGSEQYF. The CDR3 coding sequence is TGTGCCAGCAGCACCCGGACAGGGTCCGAGCAGTACTTC.

V gene TRBV20-1 combines with J gene TRBJ2-3, with D hard to call. Germline-derived CDR1 and CDR2 are DFQATT and SNEGSKA (reference sequence). Trimming left V 5 bases short and J 1 base short, with 13 bases between. CDR3 length: 14 residues. The CDR3, as DNA: TGCAGTGCTCCCCTCGATCGGGGCACAGATACGCAGTATTTT. Encoded protein: CSAPLDRGTDTQYF.

This sequence joins TRBV5-6 and TRBJ2-5, with D perhaps TRBD1 (6 bases). The J call may be wrong; the DNA end is better matched by TRBJ2-7. CDR1 is SGHDT, CDR2 YYEEEE, per germline. The CDR3 consists of 16 residues. The CDR3 region is CASSPRVGHLSYEQYF. The CDR3 DNA sequence: TGTGCCAGCAGCCCCCGAGTGGGACACCTCTCGTACGAGCAGTACTTC.

This chain links TRBV9 with TRBJ2-1; 9 nucleotides agree with TRBD2. The CDR3 sequence is 16 residues long. Germline V gene data show CDR1 as SGDLS and CDR2 as YYNGEE. J lost 6 bases, V lost 0 bases, and 7 bases had no gene match. The CDR3 nucleotides are TGTGCCAGCAGCGTAGCCACGGGACTAGCTGGCAATGAGCAGTTCTTC. Translated, it gives CASSVATGLAGNEQFF. The variable domain in full, completed from reference TRBV9 and TRBJ2-1, reads DSGVTQTPKHLITATGQRVTLRCSPRSGDLSVYWYQQSLDQGLQFLIQYYNGEERAKGNILERFSAQQFPDLHSELNLSSLELGDSALYFCASSVATGLAGNEQFFGPGTRLTVL.

The CDR3 is CAISVPGQGPNEQFF. The CDR3 bases are TGTGCCATCAGTGTCCCGGGACAGGGACCCAATGAGCAGTTCTTC. V is TRBV10-3 and J is TRBJ2-1; 9 nucleotides line up with TRBD1. The CDR3 runs to 15 residues. Germline loops: CDR1 ENHRY, CDR2 SYGVKD. J lost 6 bases, V lost 4 bases, and 7 bases had no gene match.

This chain uses TRBV28 with TRBJ2-5; TRBD2 matches 10 bases. The CDR3 covers 18 residues. The germline V gene encodes CDR1 MDHEN and CDR2 SYDVKM. V gave up 7 bases and J gave up 1 base; unmatched junction bases: 15. The CDR3 nucleotides read TGTGCCAGCACCCCAAGGCGGCTAGCGGGAGCCATCCAAGAGACCCAGTACTTC. Residues: CASTPRRLAGAIQETQYF.

The chain is built from TRBV7-9 and TRBJ1-2; TRBD1 might be the D (5 bases). CDR3 size: 14 residues. V was shortened by 3 bases and J by 3 bases, with 11 bases between the two germline ends. The V gene's germline CDR1 is SEHNR and CDR2 FQNEAQ (reference sequence). In nucleotides, the CDR3 is TGTGCCAGCAGCTTGTCTGGGGCTCACTATGGCTACACCTTC. It specifies CASSLSGAHYGYTF.

This clonotype showed up just a few times. The chain carries TRBV28 and TRBJ2-5; D might be TRBD1 (6 bases). Trimming removed 4 bases from V and 9 bases from J, with 18 bases in between. Germline lookup yields CDR1 MDHEN and CDR2 SYDVKM. The length of the CDR3 is 14 residues. Here the CDR3 reads CASSSTNRARPQYF. DNA of the CDR3: TGTGCCAGCAGTTCAACCAACAGGGCCCGGCCCCAGTACTTC.

This clonotype has only a few counts. The V call is TRBV9, the J call TRBJ1-2; no firm D call. V was shortened by 3 bases and J by 2 bases, with 11 bases between the two germline ends. The CDR3 sequence is 14 residues long. Germline-derived CDR1 and CDR2 are SGDLS and YYNGEE. CDR3 protein: CASSGVAGNYGYTF. The CDR3 DNA follows: TGTGCCAGCAGCGGGGTGGCGGGGAACTATGGCTACACCTTC.

This clonotype was seen just once. The chain joins TRBV5-1 to TRBJ1-1; D call uncertain. The V and J ends lost 3 bases and 1 base respectively, with 13 bases between them. Germline lookup yields CDR1 SGHRS and CDR2 YFSETQ. The CDR3 covers 15 residues. The CDR3 DNA sequence: TGCGCCAGCAGCTATCGACGGTTGTCGAACACTGAAGCTTTCTTT. Translating it yields CASSYRRLSNTEAFF.

The gene calls are TRBV12-3 or TRBV12-4 and TRBJ2-7; D may be TRBD1 or TRBD2 (6 bases each). CDR3 length: 13 amino acids. The V gene lost 7 bases and the J gene lost 6 bases, with 16 bases spanning the gap. The CDR3: CASTTGRGLEQYF. For the CDR3, the DNA is TGTGCCAGCACCACGGGACGGGGGCTCGAGCAGTACTTC.

The chain combines TRBV4-3 with TRBJ1-1; unclear D gene. The germline gives CDR1 LGHNA, CDR2 YSLEER. CDR3 length equals 15 residues. V shed 1 base and J shed 5 bases, with 14 bases lying between them. The CDR3 DNA sequence: TGCGCCAGCAGCCAAGGGTTCTCCCCCAGGACTGAAGCTTTCTTT. It yields the protein CASSQGFSPRTEAFF.

This clonotype was counted only a few times. The genes are TRBV10-2 and TRBJ2-3; D tentatively fits TRBD1 or TRBD2 (5 bases each). This CDR3 has 12 residues. Germline CDR1 and CDR2: WSHSY and SAAADI. V shed 8 bases and J shed 5 bases, with 11 bases lying between them. For the CDR3, the DNA is TGCGCCAGCCGGGGCCAGATAGATACGCAGTATTTT. Protein product: CASRGQIDTQYF.

This clonotype has a single count. The V and J genes are TRBV12-3 or TRBV12-4 and TRBJ2-1; 12 bases agree with TRBD2. The CDR3 has 16 residues. V lost 5 bases to trimming and J lost 3 bases; unmatched junction nucleotides: 5. This CDR3 reads CASSPRTSGNYNEQFF. The DNA of the CDR3 is TGTGCCAGCAGTCCCAGGACTAGCGGGAACTACAATGAGCAGTTCTTC.

This clonotype was seen more than once but under ten times. The chain links TRBV7-9 to TRBJ1-1, with D uncertain. The V end was cut by 7 bases, the J end by 7 bases, with 13 bases between. Germline values: CDR1 SEHNR, CDR2 FQNEAQ (reference sequence). CDR3 length: 12 amino acids. CDR3 in DNA: TGTGCCAGCATCAATACTGGCTTTGAAGCTTTCTTT. Its protein is CASINTGFEAFF.

The rearrangement uses TRBV29-1 and TRBJ2-3, with 8 bases fitting TRBD1. V was pared by 6 bases and J by 0 bases, with 5 bases of the junction left unmatched. CDR3 length: 14 residues. Per germline, CDR1 SQVTM and CDR2 ANQGSEA. DNA of the CDR3: TGCAGCGTGACGGACAGGGCCAGCACAGATACGCAGTATTTT. Protein sequence: CSVTDRASTDTQYF.

This clonotype came up a few times. One end of the junction fails to match germline, which may point to a read error. The chain is built from TRBV7-7 and TRBJ2-3, with a possible D match to TRBD1 (6 bases). Looked up from germline, CDR1 is SSHAT and CDR2 is FNYEAQ (reference sequence). This CDR3 spans 14 amino acids. Here the CDR3 DNA reads TGTGCTAGCAGCTCTACAGGGAACCCAGATACGCAGTATTTT. It is translated as CASSSTGNPDTQYF.